This T cell receptor beta chain derives from a study of T cell responses to AZD1222 COVID-19 vaccine (dated by TCRdb to the early 2020s). Study-level background: AZD1222 recipients whose second dose came at about 4 weeks and those whose second dose came at about 12 weeks were combined into one group, since spike-specific TCR depth and breadth did not differ between the two schedules. A total of just over 230 trial participants underwent TCR sequencing, of whom nearly 210 had received two doses of AZD1222 and 26 had received two doses of the MenACWY control vaccine. Trial participants were enrolled by age into 18-55, 56-69 and 70-plus year subgroups, with roughly 150, 30 and 60 TCR-sequenced participants respectively.

To note about this clone: Its antigen target is currently unknown. No clone much larger than this one lies a single base away; base qualities are absent.

The time point label on this specimen signifies: baseline before first vaccination. Vaccinee samples came from UK trials COV001 and COV002, including a single-blind randomized controlled phase 2/3 trial of AZD1222 (ChAdOx1 nCoV-19) in healthy adults. Trial participant PBMC samples were collected at day 0 and day 28 after the second dose for TCRbeta chain sequencing. V has 7 bases trimmed and J has 5 bases trimmed; junction bases matching no gene number 18. The CDR3 contains 17 residues, cysteine and phenylalanine counted. Of all the DNA, just the CDR3 is kept, 51 bases in frame from base 1. Looking up the germline V gene (reference sequence) yields CDR1 SGHKS and CDR2 YYEKEE. The CDR3 regions of human TCRbeta chains were subjected to immunosequencing. Regarding the original processing steps: TCRs in the repertoires were matched against a reference library of SARS-CoV-2-specific TCRs that had been generated with the MIRA antigen-specificity platform. Breadth was defined as the fraction of unique TCRs that were SARS-CoV-2-associated. Depth was defined as the fraction of total T cells that were SARS-CoV-2-associated. Using the MIRA data, each spike-specific TCR was mapped to the spike region that the TCR reacts to and placed in a CD4 or CD8 class. Log10-transformed breadth and depth values were compared by one-way ANOVA with Sidak's multiple comparisons tests. TCRdb took over this immuneACCESS table, retaining in-frame rearrangements with V and J assigned. Such tables are incomplete; in checked studies, under half of the missing clones stem from an unresolved V gene, and the remainder is unexplained. D and trimming come from the DNA, and the V and J calls and clone size come from that table. The sample table shows some 150,000 clones, and approximately 90% are seen once. The top ten clones comprise about 5% of the sample.

Results and caveats for the whole study, not just this receptor: After two AZD1222 doses, both the breadth and the depth of spike-specific TCRs were significantly higher than at day 0 and than in MenACWY recipients. Conclusions about previously exposed vaccinees are limited, since just six or seven AZD1222 recipients were seropositive for SARS-CoV-2 at baseline. The 56-69-year group was small, and its depth increase did not reach significance, likely because of low power. Reportedly, close to half of the unique spike-specific TCRs recognized epitopes lying outside the regions that are mutated in the B.1.351 and B.1.1.7 variants. Participants were mostly white British and included more females than males, and it was suggested by the authors that clonal diversity may have been underestimated. The vaccine-associated CD4 TCRs covered the entire spike protein, and the dominant responses fell in regions 160-218 and 743-854. Because no samples from the day 14 peak response were available, repertoires could be characterized only after the peak T cell response.

This material consisted of peripheral blood, taken on day 0 of AZD1222 vaccination. The clonotype was recovered from an adult in good health. This chain is built from TRBV5-5 and TRBJ2-7, and TRBD1 aligns with 10 junction nucleotides. The DNA sequence is TGTGCCAGCGATCGACAGGGGGCTATGGGATCTTCGGACGAGCAGTACTTC. This gives the protein CASDRQGAMGSSDEQYF.